This TCR beta chain originates from a study of CD8 T cells in Susac syndrome. V lost 4 bases and J lost 2; bases outside the gene matches: 12. The CDR3 loop spans 17 amino acids. Looked up from germline, CDR1 is LGHNA and CDR2 is YNFKEQ. CD8+ and CD4+ T cells from blood underwent TCR beta sequencing. The multiple sclerosis control group was made up of treatment-naive patients with stable or active relapsing-remitting disease. Reverse transcription of roughly 0.5 to 1 ug RNA was carried out with random hexamers. Each CDR3 protein gets one entry after TCRdb re-called the immunoSEQ multiplex PCR reads with MiXCR. The top ten hold 0.06% to 0.08% of the sample, which has 250,000 or so distinct CDR3 sequences, around 93% seen once.

V and J are TRBV4-2 and TRBJ2-7, with 9 nucleotides matching TRBD2. Sequenced sample: CD4+ T cells from PBMCs. The clonotype was recovered from a human donor with multiple sclerosis. CDR3 DNA: TGTGCCAGCAGCCCGGTAGCCAGCGGGGGGTGGACCTACGAGCAGTACTTC. It specifies CASSPVASGGWTYEQYF.